A single sample gave rise to the 10 T cell receptor beta chains below, sequenced in a study of technical replicates of blood from a handful of donors (dated by TCRdb to about 2017). Libraries were built with the immunoSEQ multiplex PCR assay. TCRdb retrieved this table from immuneACCESS and kept in-frame rearrangements only. Not all clones are present; in checked studies, unresolved V genes account for under half, and no reason is known for the remainder. The sample table records approximately 79,000 clones; 97% of these occur just once. The ten largest clones add up to around 0.28% of the sample. Sequencing was carried out using T cells isolated from PBMCs. The receptors here all came from a human donor in good health.

The chain combines TRBV5-1 with TRBJ2-3, with 8 bases aligning to TRBD1. This CDR3 is 16 amino acids long. Germline lookup yields CDR1 SGHRS and CDR2 YFSETQ. J gave up 3 bases and V 2 bases, and 8 bases lay outside the gene matches. For the CDR3, the DNA is TGCGCCAGCAGCTTCGGGACAGGCCTTTTAACAGATACGCAGTATTTT. Residues: CASSFGTGLLTDTQYF.

The chain is built from TRBV29-1 and TRBJ2-2; D perhaps matches TRBD2 (6 bases). Trimming stripped 4 bases from V and 1 base from J, with 13 bases between. CDR3 length: 15 amino acids. Germline CDR1 reads SQVTM; CDR2 reads ANQGSEA. CDR3 nucleotides: TGCAGCGTTGTACCGGTGGGACTGAACACCGGGGAGCTGTTTTTT. It translates to CSVVPVGLNTGELFF.

Here the CDR3 DNA reads TGTGCCAGCAGCGTAGGGCTAGCGGTCCAAGAGACCCAGTACTTC. It codes for CASSVGLAVQETQYF. This chain connects TRBV9 to TRBJ2-5; 7 bases are shared with TRBD2. This CDR3 is built from 15 residues. The germline CDR1 and CDR2 sequences are SGDLS and YYNGEE. J gave up 1 base and V 0 bases, and 3 bases lay outside the gene matches.

The rearrangement links TRBV4-2 to TRBJ2-7; 9 bases align to TRBD2. The V gene end was trimmed by 7 bases and the J gene end by 5 bases; junction bases not matched to a gene: 12. Per germline, CDR1 LGHNA and CDR2 YNFKEQ. The CDR3 loop spans 15 amino acids. This CDR3 reads CASKKTGTSLDEQYF. CDR3 nucleotides: TGTGCCAGCAAGAAAACCGGGACTAGCCTCGACGAGCAGTACTTC.

The chain has TRBV10-3 and TRBJ2-7, with D unresolved. V lost 4 bases and J lost 2, with 6 bases in between. Germline V lookup: CDR1 ENHRY, CDR2 SYGVKD. The CDR3 is 12 amino acids. CDR3 nucleotide sequence: TGTGCCATCAGTGGCGACACCTACGAGCAGTACTTC. Residues: CAISGDTYEQYF.

The V call is TRBV14, the J call TRBJ2-7; D remains ambiguous. The CDR3 spans 12 residues. The V gene lost 2 bases and the J gene lost 4 bases, with 6 bases spanning the gap. Germline loops: CDR1 SGHDN, CDR2 FVKESK. The CDR3 loop is CASSQMSYEQYF. The CDR3 nucleotides read TGTGCCAGCAGCCAAATGTCATACGAGCAGTACTTC.

The chain joins TRBV12-5 to TRBJ2-7; 9 nucleotides align to TRBD1. CDR1 and CDR2 from the germline V gene are LGHNT and FRNRAP. Losses at the gene ends were 6 bases for V and 5 bases for J; bases not matched to a gene: 14. CDR3 length: 16 amino acids. In nucleotides, the CDR3 is TGTGCTAGTGGGGACAGGGGTCTAGCGGTTGACGACGAGCAGTACTTC. This sequence encodes CASGDRGLAVDDEQYF.

The V gene is TRBV4-3, the J gene TRBJ2-2, with TRBD2 identical over 9 bases. With V trimmed by 4 bases and J by 6 bases, 12 bases remained unmatched. The CDR3 extends over 17 amino acids. The V gene's germline CDR1 is LGHNA and CDR2 YSLEER. The CDR3 loop is CASSPHLAGGPAGELFF. The CDR3, as DNA: TGCGCCAGCAGCCCTCACTTGGCGGGAGGGCCCGCCGGGGAGCTGTTTTTT.

The genes are TRBV11-2 and TRBJ2-1, with a weak D call TRBD2 (6 bases). The CDR3 has 11 amino acids. V shed 5 bases and J shed 8 bases, with 7 bases lying between them. CDR1 SGHAT and CDR2 FQNNGV come from the germline V gene. CDR3 coding DNA: TGTGCCAGCAGCGCGGGATATGAGCAGTTCTTC. This gives the protein CASSAGYEQFF.

V is TRBV6-5 and J is TRBJ1-2; 8 bases align to TRBD1. The CDR3 covers 15 residues. CDR1 MNHEY and CDR2 SVGAGI come from the germline V gene. V trimming: 0 bases; J trimming: 6 bases; junction bases outside the gene matches: 6. The CDR3 sequence: CASSYSVRGRDGYTF. In nucleotides, the CDR3 is TGTGCCAGCAGTTACTCGGTCAGGGGGCGGGATGGCTACACCTTC.